This T cell receptor (beta chain) was captured by sequencing in a study of blood T cells in healthy people across ages. Overall study findings and caveats: The study lacked donor CMV status, which possibly confounded expanded clonotype changes. A strong correlation between TCR beta diversity and naive T cell percentage was seen.

This CDR3 has 14 amino acids. V shed 0 bases and J shed 6 bases, with 11 bases lying between them. Germline lookup yields CDR1 SGHRS and CDR2 YFSETQ. This clonotype has more than one count but fewer than ten. Antigen specificity is unknown. Primed by a sample-barcoded 5' primer and a J-beta primer mix, a second PCR proceeded for about 7 to 11 cycles. Each sample provided no less than 2.5 million CDR3-containing paired-end reads. One entry per CDR3 protein results from TCRdb running MiXCR on the 5' RACE reads. Here the sample spans under 2,000,000 distinct CDR3 sequences, about 50% being singletons. The V gene is TRBV5-1, the J gene TRBJ2-3, with D hard to call. This clonotype was sampled from a woman aged 40 to 55 in good health. The sequencing sample was made of blood. The CDR3 loop is CASSLAVGSDTQYF. DNA for the CDR3: TGCGCCAGCAGCTTGGCGGTCGGCTCGGATACGCAGTATTTT.